These 6 T cell receptor beta chains share one sample of origin, sequenced in a study of T-cell memory formation after mild COVID-19. TCRdb re-analysed the 5' RACE reads in MiXCR, keeping a single row per CDR3 protein. The data contain approximately 250,000 distinct CDR3 sequences, approximately 15% of them singletons. The sample taken for sequencing was PBMCs or a T cell subset sorted from them (not recorded which). These receptor sequences come from an adult woman who had mild COVID-19 (a few samples of this study predate the infection). Cell type and time point are not known.

This clonotype was observed a few times. V usage is TRBV5-1 and J usage is TRBJ2-2; D not certain. The CDR3 length is 11 residues. Trimming stripped 0 bases from V and 8 bases from J, with 2 bases between. CDR1 is SGHRS and CDR2 is YFSETQ in the germline V gene. The CDR3 DNA reads as TGCGCCAGCAGCTTGGAAGGGGAGCTGTTTTTT. Its protein product is CASSLEGELFF.

This clonotype was seen only a few times. V and J are TRBV4-2 and TRBJ2-7; unclear D gene. Looked up from germline, CDR1 is LGHNA and CDR2 is YNFKEQ. Trimming stripped 1 base from V and 2 bases from J, with 6 bases between. This CDR3 spans 13 amino acids. The CDR3 DNA is TGTGCCAGCAGCCAAGCCCCGGCCTACGAGCAGTACTTC. Protein product: CASSQAPAYEQYF.

The chain couples TRBV5-1 to TRBJ2-3; D call uncertain. The CDR3 has 14 residues. Germline assignment: CDR1 SGHRS and CDR2 YFSETQ. The V and J ends lost 0 bases and 6 bases respectively, with 11 bases between them. The DNA of the CDR3 is TGCGCCAGCAGCTTGGCCGACCTGAGGGATACGCAGTATTTT. It translates to CASSLADLRDTQYF. Looking up the rest from reference TRBV5-1 and TRBJ2-3 gives the full variable domain: KAGVTQTPRYLIKTRGQQVTLSCSPISGHRSVSWYQQTPGQGLQFLFEYFSETQRNKGNFPGRFSGRQFSNSRSEMNVSTLELGDSALYLCASSLADLRDTQYFGPGTRLTVL.

The V call is TRBV3-1, the J call TRBJ1-5; 7 nucleotides align to TRBD1. The V gene's germline CDR1 is LGHDT and CDR2 YNNKEL (reference sequence). This CDR3 comprises 15 residues. Trimming cost V 2 bases and J 1 base; bases outside gene matches: 2. The CDR3 DNA reads as TGTGCCAGCAGCCAAAGGGGACAGAGCAATCAGCCCCAGCATTTT. The encoded protein is CASSQRGQSNQPQHF.

This clonotype has ten or more counts. The chain employs TRBV12-3 or TRBV12-4 and TRBJ2-3, with 8 bases identical to TRBD1. The CDR3 consists of 15 residues. Unmatched junction bases numbered 4, after V lost 5 bases and J lost 0 bases. The DNA of the CDR3 is TGTGCCAGCAGTCCGGACAGGGCTAGCACAGATACGCAGTATTTT. It specifies CASSPDRASTDTQYF.

This clonotype was counted ten times or more. The V gene is TRBV20-1, the J gene TRBJ2-1; possible D gene TRBD2, 6 bases. CDR1 is DFQATT, CDR2 SNEGSKA, per germline (reference sequence). This CDR3 is built from 12 residues. The DNA for the CDR3 is TGCACCGGCCGGGAGCCCAGCAATGAGCAGTTCTTC. Translating it yields CTGREPSNEQFF.